Each of the 30 T cell receptor beta chains below was sequenced from the same sample in a study of spatial heterogeneity in lung cancer. Time point: sample taken at primary tumor resection. Sequencing was performed on whole RNA extracted from tumor and nontumor lung tissue, or from frozen PBMC, and the material was left unsorted. TCRdb reprocessed the 5' RACE reads via MiXCR and lists one record per CDR3 protein. The data hold about 11,000 distinct CDR3 sequences, with around 3.9% observed a single time. This material consisted of normal lung tissue next to the tumor, taken at surgery. The receptors originated from a male donor with early-stage non-small cell lung cancer.

This clonotype was observed a few times. Little can be read into the size of this beta chain, an off-target read in a library designed for alpha chains. The chain combines TRBV3-1 with TRBJ1-3; tentative D call: TRBD1 (6 bases). Trimming shortened V by 5 bases and J by 8 bases, and 16 bases separated the two germline ends. CDR3 length equals 14 residues. Germline values: CDR1 LGHDT, CDR2 YNNKEL (reference sequence). Here the CDR3 DNA reads TGTGCCAGCAGCTATTATACAGGGTCGGACACCATATATTTT. Residues: CASSYYTGSDTIYF. Based on the CDR3 plus reference TRBV3-1 and TRBJ1-3, the full variable domain is DTAVSQTPKYLVTQMGNDKSIKCEQNLGHDTMYWYKQDSKKFLKIMFSYNNKELIINETVPNRFSPKSPDKAHLNLHINSLELGDSAVYFCASSYYTGSDTIYFGEGSWLTVV.

This clonotype showed up many times. The size of this beta chain means little, since it is a stray read in a library made for alpha chains. The rearrangement links TRBV29-1 to TRBJ2-1; D ambiguous. Between the trimmed V and J ends, which lost 7 bases and 2 bases, there was a span of 18 bases. The germline gives CDR1 SQVTM, CDR2 ANQGSEA. The length of the CDR3 is 15 residues. This chain's CDR3 is CSAPYGGGPYNEQFF. The CDR3 region has the DNA TGCAGCGCCCCCTATGGCGGCGGACCCTACAATGAGCAGTTCTTC.

This clonotype was observed many times. This beta chain turned up in a library designed for alpha chains; as an off-target read, its abundance says little. The chain is built from TRBV18 and TRBJ1-4, with D hard to call. Germline CDR1 KGHSH, CDR2 LQKENI. V dropped 2 bases and J dropped 8 bases, with 12 bases sitting between them. This CDR3 is 14 amino acids long. The CDR3 sequence: CASSPYAKGEKLFF. As DNA, the CDR3 is TGTGCCAGCTCACCATACGCCAAAGGGGAAAAACTGTTTTTT.

This clonotype was seen a few times. Because the library targeted alpha chains, this beta chain is an off-target read whose size means little. The chain uses TRBV27 and TRBJ1-2; perhaps TRBD1 as D (6 bases). The CDR3 runs to 16 residues. Trimming took 6 bases from V and 5 from J, leaving 22 bases between them. CDR1 is MNHEY, CDR2 SMNVEV, per germline (reference sequence). The CDR3 sequence: CASRAGHGVFQYGYTF. CDR3 nucleotide sequence: TGTGCCAGCAGGGCGGGACATGGTGTCTTTCAGTATGGCTACACCTTC.

With respect to this clonotype: The junction differs from germline at one of its ends, possibly a read error. Since the library was made to target alpha chains, this beta chain is a stray read and its abundance is not meaningful. The J gene is TRBJ1-6, the V gene TRBV2; D is ambiguous. CDR3 length: 14 amino acids. CDR1 and CDR2 from the germline V gene are SNHLY and FYNNEI. CDR3 amino acids: CVSSEKGINSPLHF. CDR3 DNA sequence: TGTGTCAGCAGTGAAAAAGGGATAAATTCACCCCTCCACTTT.

This clonotype was found many times. A library made for alpha chains picked up this beta chain off target, so its size means little. CDR3 coding DNA: TGCGCCAGCAGCTTGGGACCCAATCAGCCCCAGCATTTT. Encoded protein: CASSLGPNQPQHF. The V and J genes are TRBV5-1 and TRBJ1-5; no clear D. The germline V and J ends were trimmed by 0 bases and 3 bases, with 4 bases remaining between them. Germline loops: CDR1 SGHRS, CDR2 YFSETQ. The CDR3 extends over 13 amino acids.

This clonotype was detected ten times or more. This beta chain is a stray read from a library made for alpha chains; its abundance is not meaningful. The genes are TRBV5-6 and TRBJ2-2, with no clear D. With 7 bases removed from V and 0 bases from J, the gap between germline ends came to 13 bases. Germline assignment: CDR1 SGHDT and CDR2 YYEEEE. The CDR3 is made up of 15 amino acids. CDR3 DNA: TGTGCCAGCTCCCTTGTGCAGCCGAACACCGGGGAGCTGTTTTTT. This translates into CASSLVQPNTGELFF.

The sample holds many counts of this clonotype. This beta chain is off target for a library built for alpha chains, so its abundance means little. The chain combines TRBV5-1 with TRBJ2-7; D possibly matches TRBD1 or TRBD2 (6 bases each). Germline CDR1 reads SGHRS; CDR2 reads YFSETQ. The CDR3 spans 17 residues. The V gene lost 0 bases and the J gene lost 0 bases, with 16 bases spanning the gap. This chain's CDR3 is CASSLGVGGASSYEQYF. In nucleotides, the CDR3 is TGCGCCAGCAGCTTGGGTGTCGGGGGCGCGAGCTCCTACGAGCAGTACTTC.

By proportion, this clonotype is medium-sized. Since the library was made to target alpha chains, this beta chain is a stray read and its abundance is not meaningful. This chain uses TRBV5-8 with TRBJ2-2, with 7 positions matching TRBD1. The CDR3 runs 15 residues. The V segment lost 4 bases and the J segment 6 bases; nucleotides outside the gene matches: 9. CDR1 and CDR2 from the germline V gene are SGHTS and YDEGEE. The CDR3 region is CASSRDSSQPGELFF. Here the CDR3 DNA reads TGTGCCAGCAGCCGGGACAGTTCTCAACCCGGGGAGCTGTTTTTT.

The sample holds a few counts of this clonotype. The library was prepared for alpha chains; this beta chain is a stray read, so its frequency means little. The CDR3 protein is CASSLELAGTDTQYF. DNA of the CDR3: TGCGCCAGCAGCTTGGAACTAGCGGGCACAGATACGCAGTATTTT. The J gene is TRBJ2-3, the V gene TRBV5-1, with 8 bases lining up with TRBD2. The CDR3 consists of 15 residues. Germline V gene lookup returns CDR1 SGHRS and CDR2 YFSETQ. Unmatched junction bases numbered 1, after V lost 0 bases and J lost 1 base.

This clonotype was seen ten or more times. Being off target in a library aimed at alpha chains, this beta chain has a size of little meaning. This chain links TRBV3-1 with TRBJ1-1, with D uncertain. CDR1 is LGHDT, CDR2 YNNKEL, per germline (reference sequence). This CDR3 has 13 amino acids. Trimming removed 2 bases at V and 6 bases at J, with 10 bases between. CDR3 bases: TGTGCCAGCAGCCAAAATCGTATTGCTGAAGCTTTCTTT. Translation gives CASSQNRIAEAFF.

The sample holds many counts of this clonotype. This beta chain is an unintended read in a library built for alpha chains; its size means little. The V call is TRBV12-2, the J call TRBJ2-7; TRBD1 reflects the table's D call only, with no check against the DNA. TRBV12-2 constitutes a pseudogene. The CDR3 is 16 residues long. CDR3 protein: CASRTGSGLAPLEQYF. The CDR3 DNA is TGTGCAAGTCGCACGGGAAGTGGGTTAGCTCCCCTGGAGCAGTACTTC.

Judged by abundance, this clonotype is medium-sized (0.01 to 0.1%). Found in a library prepared for alpha chains, this beta chain is an off-target read, and its abundance has little meaning. The chain couples TRBV11-3 to TRBJ2-7; no clear D gene. Germline CDR1 SGHNT, CDR2 YENEEA. There are 15 residues in the CDR3. Trimming pared 5 bases from V and 5 bases from J, leaving 19 bases between. CDR3 loop: CASSTNLKGSHEQYF. In DNA form, the CDR3 reads TGTGCCAGCAGCACAAACCTAAAAGGGTCCCACGAGCAGTACTTC. Supplemented by reference TRBV11-3 and TRBJ2-7, the full variable domain reads EAGVVQSPRYKIIEKKQPVAFWCNPISGHNTLYWYLQNLGQGPELLIRYENEEAVDDSQLPKDRFSAERLKGVDSTLKIQPAELGDSAVYLCASSTNLKGSHEQYFGPGTRLTVT.

This clonotype is labeled as large (0.1 to 1%). This beta chain is a stray read from a library made for alpha chains; its abundance is not meaningful. This chain connects TRBV6-2 or TRBV6-3 to TRBJ2-1; no reliable D call. The germline V and J ends were trimmed by 6 bases and 7 bases, with 10 bases remaining between them. Germline V gives CDR1 MNHEY, CDR2 SVGEGT. The CDR3 extends over 12 amino acids. The CDR3 DNA reads as TGTGCCAGCAGCAAGTTGGGGAATGAGCAGTTCTTC. Its translation is CASSKLGNEQFF.

In its sample, this clonotype ranks as medium-sized. This beta chain is an unintended read in a library built for alpha chains; its size means little. The rearrangement joins TRBV29-1 to TRBJ2-1, with 12 bases lining up with TRBD2. The CDR3 has 15 residues. Germline CDR1 SQVTM, CDR2 ANQGSEA. Trimming took 5 bases from V and 8 from J; bases not matched to a gene: 10. CDR3 loop: CSVQPGTSGFYEQFF. The CDR3 DNA is TGCAGCGTTCAACCCGGGACTAGCGGGTTCTATGAGCAGTTCTTC.

There are a few counts of this clonotype. As an off-target read in a library built for alpha chains, this beta chain has a frequency of little significance. The chain links TRBV7-8 to TRBJ2-4, with TRBD2 matching 9 bases. Germline CDR1 SGHVS, CDR2 FQNEAQ. The CDR3 has 17 residues. V shed 4 bases, J shed 4 bases, and the junction held 11 bases outside the gene matches. The CDR3 is CASSYGLARDRKNIQYF. The CDR3 DNA reads as TGTGCCAGCAGCTACGGACTAGCGCGCGACCGAAAAAACATTCAGTACTTC.

This clonotype counts as medium-sized. Found in a library prepared for alpha chains, this beta chain is an off-target read, and its abundance has little meaning. The genes are TRBV6-1 and TRBJ1-5; a possible D gene is TRBD1 (5 bases). Germline CDR1 and CDR2: MNHNS and SASEGT. CDR3 length: 14 residues. Trimming cost V 5 bases and J 4 bases, with 12 bases left between them. CDR3 in amino acids: CASSRDRGNQPQHF. CDR3 bases: TGTGCCAGCAGTCGAGACAGAGGTAATCAGCCCCAGCATTTT.

Concerning this clonotype itself: A library prepared for alpha chains yielded this beta chain as an off-target read; its size is of little meaning. The chain recombines TRBV2 with TRBJ1-5; weak D call: TRBD1 (6 bases). Germline V lookup: CDR1 SNHLY, CDR2 FYNNEI. Trimming left V 2 bases short and J 4 bases short, with 9 bases between. The CDR3 runs to 14 residues. The CDR3 loop reads CASSEKGGNQPQHF. CDR3 nucleotides: TGTGCCAGCAGTGAAAAAGGGGGGAATCAGCCCCAGCATTTT.

Many counts were recorded for this clonotype. The library was designed around alpha chains, so this beta chain is a stray read whose abundance carries little weight. The chain uses TRBV29-1 and TRBJ2-7; possible D gene TRBD1, 6 bases. Per germline, CDR1 SQVTM and CDR2 ANQGSEA. This CDR3 contains 11 residues. Trimming took off 7 bases at V and 4 bases at J, with 11 bases between the two ends. In DNA, the CDR3 is TGCAGCGGGTCCAGGGGATACGAGCAGTACTTC. Translating it yields CSGSRGYEQYF.

The table lists this clonotype with many counts. The library was built for alpha chains, so this beta chain is an off-target read and its size means little. V usage is TRBV20-1 and J usage is TRBJ2-2, with D perhaps TRBD1 (5 bases). V dropped 2 bases and J dropped 7 bases, with 17 bases sitting between them. The CDR3 has 15 amino acids. Germline values: CDR1 DFQATT, CDR2 SNEGSKA (reference sequence). The CDR3 nucleotides are TGCAGTGCTAGAATGGGGCTCGGATTCAGCGGGGAGCTGTTTTTT. Translating it yields CSARMGLGFSGELFF.

With respect to this clonotype: This beta chain is an off-target read within a library intended for alpha chains, so its frequency means little. The chain has TRBV7-6 and TRBJ2-1; TRBD2 might be the D (5 bases). CDR1 SGHVS and CDR2 FNYEAQ come from the germline V gene. The CDR3 is 17 residues long. V was trimmed by 4 bases and J by 5 bases, leaving 21 bases between them. The CDR3: CASSSGGYQIVDNEQFF. The CDR3 DNA is TGTGCCAGCAGCTCCGGCGGGTATCAGATCGTGGACAATGAGCAGTTCTTC. Filled out from reference TRBV7-6 and TRBJ2-1, the complete variable domain reads GAGVSQSPRYKVTKRGQDVALRCDPISGHVSLYWYRQALGQGPEFLTYFNYEAQQDKSGLPNDRFSAERPEGSISTLTIQRTEQRDSAMYRCASSSGGYQIVDNEQFFGPGTRLTVL.

This clonotype was seen at least ten times. For a library built for alpha chains, this beta chain is a stray read; little rests on its size. The CDR3 DNA follows: TGTGCCAGCAGCCAAAATGGTATGGCGAACACCGGGGAGCTGTTTTTT. This gives the protein CASSQNGMANTGELFF. This sequence joins TRBV3-1 and TRBJ2-2; D ambiguous. CDR1 is LGHDT, CDR2 YNNKEL, per germline (reference sequence). The CDR3 extends over 16 amino acids. Trimming left V 2 bases short and J 0 bases short, with 10 bases between.

This clonotype was counted ten times or more. Being off target in a library aimed at alpha chains, this beta chain has a size of little meaning. This rearrangement joins TRBV4-3 to TRBJ2-3; TRBD1 is a possible D gene (6 bases). The CDR3 loop spans 17 amino acids. V lost 1 base, J lost 4 bases, and 18 bases lay in between. Germline CDR1 is LGHNA and CDR2 is YSLEER. DNA for the CDR3: TGCGCCAGCAGCCAAGTAGGACAGTTTCGTAAGGCAGATACGCAGTATTTT. It yields the protein CASSQVGQFRKADTQYF.

A remark on this clonotype: A library prepared for alpha chains yielded this beta chain as an off-target read; its size is of little meaning. V and J are TRBV5-4 and TRBJ2-3; the D gene is possibly TRBD2 (7 bases). Trimming pared 4 bases from V and 2 bases from J, leaving 17 bases between. The CDR3 has 16 amino acids. Germline V gene lookup returns CDR1 SGHNT and CDR2 YYREEE (reference sequence). Here the CDR3 reads CASSPHGRGNTDTQYF. Written as DNA, the CDR3 is TGTGCCAGCAGCCCCCATGGGAGGGGGAACACAGATACGCAGTATTTT. The full variable domain, with the rest looked up from reference TRBV5-4 and TRBJ2-3, is ETGVTQSPTHLIKTRGQQVTLRCSSQSGHNTVSWYQQALGQGPQFIFQYYREEENGRGNFPPRFSGLQFPNYSSELNVNALELDDSALYLCASSPHGRGNTDTQYFGPGTRLTVL.

In its sample, this clonotype was seen many times. This beta chain is an off-target read within a library intended for alpha chains, so its frequency means little. The chain employs TRBV29-1 and TRBJ2-3, with D uncertain. This CDR3 comprises 11 residues. CDR1 is SQVTM and CDR2 is ANQGSEA in the germline V gene. Trimming took 5 bases from V and 0 from J, leaving 3 bases between them. In nucleotides, the CDR3 is TGCAGCGTTTCTAGCACAGATACGCAGTATTTT. Amino acid sequence: CSVSSTDTQYF.

Sample share makes this clonotype medium-sized. For a library built for alpha chains, this beta chain is a stray read; little rests on its size. The CDR3 loop is CATSPEPPGELFF. The CDR3 nucleotides are TGTGCCACCAGCCCCGAACCGCCCGGGGAGCTGTTTTTT. The rearrangement joins TRBV24-1 to TRBJ2-2; D uncertain. CDR3 length: 13 residues. The germline V gene encodes CDR1 KGHDR and CDR2 SFDVKD. V gave up 7 bases and J gave up 6 bases, with 11 bases separating them.

This clonotype is deemed medium-sized (0.01 to 0.1%). This beta chain turned up in a library designed for alpha chains; as an off-target read, its abundance says little. The V call is TRBV11-2, the J call TRBJ2-7; D is perhaps TRBD2 (5 bases). The CDR3 contains 15 residues. Germline-derived CDR1 and CDR2 are SGHAT and FQNNGV. V dropped 0 bases and J dropped 2 bases, with 11 bases sitting between them. The CDR3 here is CASSLEVGATYEQYF. The DNA of the CDR3 is TGTGCCAGCAGCTTAGAAGTGGGAGCGACCTACGAGCAGTACTTC.

In this sample, this clonotype turned up many times. The library was prepared for alpha chains; this beta chain is a stray read, so its frequency means little. The genes are TRBV7-9 and TRBJ2-7; 11 bases map to TRBD1. Germline assignment: CDR1 SEHNR and CDR2 FQNEAQ (reference sequence). The junction had 4 bases not matched to a gene; V was cut back by 3 bases and J by 3 bases. This CDR3 spans 15 amino acids. The CDR3 loop is CASSLGQGENYEQYF. The CDR3 coding sequence is TGTGCCAGCAGCTTGGGACAGGGGGAGAACTACGAGCAGTACTTC.

In its sample, this clonotype was seen once. Because the library targeted alpha chains, this beta chain is an off-target read whose size means little. The gene calls are TRBV28 and TRBJ2-2; no reliable D call. This CDR3 has 12 amino acids. CDR1 is MDHEN and CDR2 is SYDVKM in the germline V gene. Between the trimmed V and J ends, which lost 4 bases and 8 bases, there was a span of 8 bases. In DNA form, the CDR3 reads TGTGCCAGCAGTTCCCCCCCGGGGGAGCTGTTTTTT. Its translation: CASSSPPGELFF.

Ten or more counts support this clonotype. This beta chain is a stray read from a library made for alpha chains; its abundance is not meaningful. The gene calls are TRBV29-1 and TRBJ1-2; D is unclear. Trimming removed 2 bases at V and 4 bases at J, with 8 bases between. The CDR3 contains 12 residues. The germline V gene has CDR1 SQVTM and CDR2 ANQGSEA. The CDR3 loop reads CSVERQSYGYTF. Written as DNA, the CDR3 is TGCAGCGTTGAACGGCAGAGCTATGGCTACACCTTC.